A single TCR beta chain is shown here with its context. No antigen is known for it. This entry belongs to a study of cytomegalovirus exposure and HLA in healthy donors. Study-level background: Previous work identified roughly 120 million unique TCR beta sequences from 150 million to 200 million T cells.

General study points: For presence/absence analyses, sequencing depth was assumed to be roughly uniform across donors. Reported results showed that the classifier diagnosed cytomegalovirus status with high specificity and sensitivity. Some V segments, TRBV6-2 and TRBV6-3 among them, were indistinguishable and were therefore excluded.

Primers for the PCR totalled 60 Vbeta and 13 Jbeta. Using immunoSEQ multiplex PCR, the repertoire was profiled, and TCRdb retains in-frame clones only, with some absent. The data hold over 150,000 clones, with about two thirds observed a single time. The CDR3 runs 14 residues. V lost 6 bases and J lost 0, with 11 bases in between. Germline assignment: CDR1 LNHDA and CDR2 SQIVND (reference sequence). The TCR comes from a woman between 25 and 40 years old in good health and CMV-seronegative. Sample: PBMCs. The chain links TRBV19 to TRBJ1-1; D gene ambiguous. Here the CDR3 reads CASSQREMNTEAFF. CDR3 DNA: TGTGCCAGTAGCCAAAGGGAGATGAACACTGAAGCTTTCTTT.